These 4 T cell receptor beta chains originate from one sample sequenced in a study of identical twins. TCRdb re-called the 5' RACE reads through MiXCR, storing one row per CDR3 protein. The sample lists 450,000 or so distinct CDR3 sequences; about 24% were seen once. This same sample was also part of a study on T cells expressing NK-cell markers.

Sequencing was performed on CD4+ T cells sorted from blood. Every receptor here comes from a woman aged 18-29 years in good health.

This clonotype has more than one count but fewer than ten. The V gene is TRBV9, the J gene TRBJ2-5, with 7 bases identical to TRBD2. The CDR3 spans 14 residues. Germline trimming cut 1 base from V and 3 bases from J; bases unmatched to any gene: 3. From germline, CDR1 is SGDLS and CDR2 YYNGEE. CDR3 in amino acids: CASSVFAGEETQYF. The CDR3 nucleotides are TGTGCCAGCAGCGTATTTGCGGGGGAAGAGACCCAGTACTTC.

This clonotype was recorded a few times. V gene TRBV19 combines with J gene TRBJ2-7; D is possibly TRBD2 (5 bases). Trimming left V 3 bases short and J 4 bases short, with 7 bases between. This CDR3 region has 12 residues. Per germline, CDR1 LNHDA and CDR2 SQIVND (reference sequence). The CDR3 reads CASSIGGYEQYF. DNA for the CDR3: TGTGCCAGTAGTATTGGAGGTTACGAGCAGTACTTC.

The sample holds a few counts of this clonotype. This rearrangement joins TRBV5-1 to TRBJ2-3, with D tentatively TRBD1 (6 bases). Germline CDR1 and CDR2: SGHRS and YFSETQ. Trimming stripped 4 bases from V and 0 bases from J, with 12 bases between. CDR3 length: 15 residues. As DNA, the CDR3 is TGCGCCAGCAGCCGTACAGGGTCTAGCACAGATACGCAGTATTTT. The encoded protein is CASSRTGSSTDTQYF. The full variable domain, its missing parts supplied by reference TRBV5-1 and TRBJ2-3, is KAGVTQTPRYLIKTRGQQVTLSCSPISGHRSVSWYQQTPGQGLQFLFEYFSETQRNKGNFPGRFSGRQFSNSRSEMNVSTLELGDSALYLCASSRTGSSTDTQYFGPGTRLTVL.

This clonotype showed up just a few times. The chain recombines TRBV27 with TRBJ2-3; possibly TRBD2 for D (6 bases). Trimming removed 2 bases from V and 2 bases from J, with 20 bases in between. Germline CDR1 MNHEY, CDR2 SMNVEV (reference sequence). The CDR3 loop spans 18 amino acids. Here the CDR3 DNA reads TGTGCCAGCAGTTTAAACGGCCGGGGGAACGCGAACACAGATACGCAGTATTTT. Translated: CASSLNGRGNANTDTQYF.